This entry lists 27 T cell receptor beta chains sequenced from one sample in a study of cytomegalovirus exposure and HLA in healthy donors. Vbeta (60) and Jbeta (13) primers were used in the PCR. Repertoires were generated with immunoSEQ multiplex PCR, while TCRdb's copy carries only in-frame clones and drops some. This table holds about 170,000 clones, around 80% found once. Material: PBMCs. These receptors were taken from a woman in her fifties or sixties in good health and CMV-seropositive.

The chain carries TRBV6-5 and TRBJ1-4, with D perhaps TRBD1 (5 bases). The V end lost 3 bases, the J end lost 5 bases, and 13 bases lay between the germline ends. This CDR3 comprises 15 residues. Germline V gene data show CDR1 as MNHEY and CDR2 as SVGAGI. The CDR3 protein is CASSYTAGPNEKLFF. The CDR3 nucleotides read TGTGCCAGCAGTTATACAGCAGGGCCGAATGAAAAACTGTTTTTT.

The chain has TRBV19 and TRBJ2-2; 10 nucleotides match TRBD2. From germline, CDR1 is LNHDA and CDR2 SQIVND (reference sequence). CDR3 size: 15 residues. With 8 bases clipped from V and 4 bases from J, the junction kept 7 bases outside the gene matches. CDR3 amino acids: CASYPQRGGTGELFF. Here the CDR3 DNA reads TGTGCCAGTTACCCCCAGCGGGGGGGCACCGGGGAGCTGTTTTTT. Together with reference TRBV19 and TRBJ2-2, the CDR3 gives the full variable domain: DGGITQSPKYLFRKEGQNVTLSCEQNLNHDAMYWYRQDPGQGLRLIYYSQIVNDFQKGDIAEGYSVSREKKESFPLTVTSAQKNPTAFYLCASYPQRGGTGELFFGEGSRLTVL.

The chain links TRBV5-1 to TRBJ2-1; D remains ambiguous. V was pared by 0 bases and J by 2 bases, with 6 bases between. The CDR3 length is 14 residues. The V gene's germline CDR1 is SGHRS and CDR2 YFSETQ. The CDR3 DNA is TGCGCCAGCAGCTTGGCGCAGACCTACAATGAGCAGTTCTTC. This encodes CASSLAQTYNEQFF.

V and J are TRBV5-1 and TRBJ2-7; 7 positions agree with TRBD1. CDR1 SGHRS and CDR2 YFSETQ come from the germline V gene. CDR3 length: 19 amino acids. J gave up 2 bases and V 1 base, and 18 bases lay outside the gene matches. CDR3 DNA sequence: TGCGCCAGCAGCTTGCAGACCCGAAACGACAGGGTCGGAACCTACGAGCAGTACTTC. It specifies CASSLQTRNDRVGTYEQYF.

The chain recombines TRBV2 with TRBJ1-2, with TRBD1 matching over 8 bases. This CDR3 is built from 12 residues. The ends lost 7 bases at V and 6 bases at J; junction bases unmatched: 4. Germline V gives CDR1 SNHLY, CDR2 FYNNEI. This CDR3 reads CASKQGAHGYTF. In DNA form, the CDR3 reads TGTGCCAGCAAGCAGGGGGCCCATGGCTACACCTTC.

The J gene is TRBJ2-7, the V gene TRBV28; TRBD1 might be the D (6 bases). Germline assignment: CDR1 MDHEN and CDR2 SYDVKM. This CDR3 has 16 residues. V was shortened by 2 bases and J by 2 bases, with 16 bases between the two germline ends. The CDR3 reads CASSLGGQFFPYEQYF. The DNA of the CDR3 is TGTGCCAGCAGTTTAGGAGGACAGTTTTTTCCCTACGAGCAGTACTTC. Based on the CDR3 plus reference TRBV28 and TRBJ2-7, the full variable domain is DVKVTQSSRYLVKRTGEKVFLECVQDMDHENMFWYRQDPGLGLRLIYFSYDVKMKEKGDIPEGYSVSREKKERFSLILESASTNQTSMYLCASSLGGQFFPYEQYFGPGTRLTVT.

This clone was picked up a small number of times. The CDR3 loop reads CASSPRRQGLDEQFF. Here the CDR3 DNA reads TGTGCCAGCAGCCCAAGAAGACAGGGGTTGGATGAGCAGTTCTTC. The chain recombines TRBV11-2 with TRBJ2-1; 8 bases line up with TRBD1. J was trimmed by 8 bases and V by 5 bases; bases with no gene match: 11. From germline, CDR1 is SGHAT and CDR2 FQNNGV. This CDR3 contains 15 residues.

The chain links TRBV5-1 to TRBJ1-1; D is perhaps TRBD1 (5 bases). Germline V gene data show CDR1 as SGHRS and CDR2 as YFSETQ. The CDR3 length is 14 residues. Trimming pared 4 bases from V and 6 bases from J, leaving 16 bases between. The CDR3 loop reads CASSPGGGWAEAFF. CDR3 bases: TGCGCCAGCAGCCCTGGGGGGGGGTGGGCTGAAGCTTTCTTT.

The table lists this clone with a count of one. This chain connects TRBV9 to TRBJ2-1; 15 positions match TRBD2. This CDR3 region has 16 residues. Germline assignment: CDR1 SGDLS and CDR2 YYNGEE. The ends lost 3 bases at V and 7 bases at J; junction bases unmatched: 5. CDR3 bases: TGTGCCAGCAGCGCTGGACTAGCGGGGGGGCCTAATGAGCAGTTCTTC. Its translation: CASSAGLAGGPNEQFF.

This chain uses TRBV28 with TRBJ1-5; D gene ambiguous. The CDR3 runs to 14 residues. The germline CDR1 and CDR2 sequences are MDHEN and SYDVKM. Trimming left V 7 bases short and J 4 bases short, with 14 bases between. The CDR3 is CASTIGLQNQPQHF. DNA of the CDR3: TGTGCCAGCACCATCGGACTACAAAATCAGCCCCAGCATTTT.

The chain joins TRBV30 to TRBJ1-4, with D maybe TRBD1 (5 bases). The CDR3 runs 14 residues. The germline CDR1 and CDR2 sequences are GTSNPN and SVGIG (reference sequence). V lost 0 bases and J lost 6, with 11 bases in between. CDR3 sequence reads: CAWSVGVSHEKLFF. The DNA of the CDR3 is TGTGCCTGGAGTGTAGGGGTCTCTCATGAAAAACTGTTTTTT.

CDR3: CASSLRSGGRSPLHF. The DNA of the CDR3 is TGTGCCAGCAGCTTACGGTCAGGGGGCAGGTCACCCCTCCACTTT. This chain uses TRBV7-6 with TRBJ1-6; 8 bases fit TRBD1. CDR1 is SGHVS and CDR2 is FNYEAQ in the germline V gene. CDR3 length: 15 residues. With V trimmed by 2 bases and J by 10 bases, 7 bases remained unmatched.

The J gene is TRBJ1-5, the V gene TRBV27, with D possibly matching TRBD1 (6 bases). The length of the CDR3 is 13 residues. Germline values: CDR1 MNHEY, CDR2 SMNVEV (reference sequence). Trimming removed 11 bases from V and 7 bases from J, with 18 bases in between. The DNA of the CDR3 is TGTGCCTCAGGGGCCGACAGGAGCCAGCCCCAGCATTTT. The encoded protein is CASGADRSQPQHF.

This chain links TRBV5-4 with TRBJ2-1; tentative D call: TRBD2 (5 bases). The germline gives CDR1 SGHNT, CDR2 YYREEE (reference sequence). V gave up 1 base and J gave up 8 bases, with 13 bases separating them. This CDR3 has 14 amino acids. Here the CDR3 reads CASSLPGNFYEQFF. The CDR3, as DNA: TGTGCCAGCAGCTTGCCGGGGAACTTTTATGAGCAGTTCTTC.

The rearrangement links TRBV7-9 to TRBJ2-5; D might be TRBD1 or TRBD2, each matching 6 bases. CDR1 and CDR2 (germline): SEHNR, FQNEAQ (reference sequence). The V end was cut by 5 bases, the J end by 4 bases, with 14 bases between. The CDR3 runs 14 residues. CDR3 bases: TGTGCCAGCAGCCTAGGGGGACTCAGAGAGACCCAGTACTTC. Residues: CASSLGGLRETQYF.

V and J are TRBV11-3 and TRBJ1-3; possible D gene TRBD1, 6 bases. V was pared by 3 bases and J by 2 bases, with 8 bases between. The CDR3 covers 14 residues. Germline V gene lookup returns CDR1 SGHNT and CDR2 YENEEA. CDR3 nucleotide sequence: TGTGCCAGCAGCTTTGGGGGCGCTGGAAACACCATATATTTT. Translated: CASSFGGAGNTIYF.

In this sample, this clone turned up a few times. The V call is TRBV5-4, the J call TRBJ1-2; possibly TRBD1 for D (6 bases). The germline CDR1 and CDR2 sequences are SGHNT and YYREEE (reference sequence). The CDR3 consists of 12 residues. V was shortened by 2 bases and J by 8 bases, with 10 bases between the two germline ends. CDR3 DNA sequence: TGTGCCAGCAGCTTTATCGACAGGGGCTACACCTTC. Residues: CASSFIDRGYTF.

The chain employs TRBV7-8 and TRBJ1-6; possibly TRBD1 for D (6 bases). V was shortened by 3 bases and J by 3 bases, with 9 bases between the two germline ends. The length of the CDR3 is 15 residues. Germline V gene lookup returns CDR1 SGHVS and CDR2 FQNEAQ. In DNA, the CDR3 is TGTGCCAGCAGCTTGGCGGACAGCTATAATTCACCCCTCCACTTT. It codes for CASSLADSYNSPLHF. The variable domain in full, completed from reference TRBV7-8 and TRBJ1-6, reads GAGVSQSPRYKVAKRGQDVALRCDPISGHVSLFWYQQALGQGPEFLTYFQNEAQLDKSGLPSDRFFAERPEGSVSTLKIQRTQQEDSAVYLCASSLADSYNSPLHFGNGTRLTVT.

The V call is TRBV15, the J call TRBJ2-2; possibly TRBD2 for D (6 bases). Germline V gene data show CDR1 as LNHNV and CDR2 as YYDKDF (reference sequence). The CDR3 covers 18 residues. V dropped 0 bases and J dropped 0 bases, with 14 bases sitting between them. This CDR3 reads CATSRDWTGTANTGELFF. The DNA for the CDR3 is TGTGCCACCAGCAGAGATTGGACCGGGACTGCGAACACCGGGGAGCTGTTTTTT. The entire variable domain, with the rest obtained from reference TRBV15 and TRBJ2-2, is as follows: DAMVIQNPRYQVTQFGKPVTLSCSQTLNHNVMYWYQQKSSQAPKLLFHYYDKDFNNEADTPDNFQSRRPNTSFCFLDIRSPGLGDTAMYLCATSRDWTGTANTGELFFGEGSRLTVL.

The sample holds a few counts of this clone. V and J are TRBV28 and TRBJ2-7; 7 positions agree with TRBD1. CDR3 size: 16 residues. Germline CDR1 MDHEN, CDR2 SYDVKM. V shed 5 bases, J shed 0 bases, and the junction held 10 bases outside the gene matches. In DNA form, the CDR3 reads TGTGCCAGCAGTCCCTTTAGGGGGCGAAGCTCCTACGAGCAGTACTTC. Protein: CASSPFRGRSSYEQYF.

CDR3 region: CASRRRQGSNQPQHF. Written as DNA, the CDR3 is TGTGCCAGTAGGAGGCGTCAGGGAAGCAATCAGCCCCAGCATTTT. The V gene is TRBV19, the J gene TRBJ1-5; a weak D match, TRBD1 (5 bases). The CDR3 totals 15 residues. CDR1 and CDR2 (germline): LNHDA, SQIVND (reference sequence). The V end lost 6 bases, the J end lost 1 base, and 13 bases lay between the germline ends.

The CDR3 loop is CASSLGLAGAASTDTQYF. The DNA of the CDR3 is TGCGCCAGCAGCCTAGGACTAGCGGGGGCAGCTAGCACAGATACGCAGTATTTT. The chain combines TRBV4-3 with TRBJ2-3; 13 nucleotides match TRBD2. The V segment lost 4 bases and the J segment 0 bases; nucleotides outside the gene matches: 7. The CDR3 is made up of 18 amino acids. CDR1 and CDR2 from the germline V gene are LGHNA and YSLEER.

This clone has a single count. This chain links TRBV19 with TRBJ2-3; TRBD2 matches 7 bases. The CDR3 loop spans 17 amino acids. Germline V gene data show CDR1 as LNHDA and CDR2 as SQIVND (reference sequence). V dropped 0 bases and J dropped 4; count of bases not matched to a gene: 10. The CDR3 nucleotides are TGTGCCAGTAGTATAGATCGAAGCGGGGTCGGATCAGATACGCAGTATTTT. This translates into CASSIDRSGVGSDTQYF.

This chain links TRBV7-9 with TRBJ1-5, with D perhaps TRBD1 (6 bases). V was cut by 4 bases and J by 3 bases, with 19 bases left in between. Germline V gives CDR1 SEHNR, CDR2 FQNEAQ (reference sequence). The CDR3 is 17 amino acids. CDR3 protein: CASSSLGGREDNQPQHF. Here the CDR3 DNA reads TGTGCCAGCAGCTCCCTAGGGGGGAGGGAGGACAATCAGCCCCAGCATTTT.

V is TRBV18 and J is TRBJ2-5, with 7 bases fitting TRBD1. CDR1 and CDR2 from the germline V gene are KGHSH and LQKENI. The CDR3 has 15 amino acids. V shed 4 bases, J shed 4 bases, and the junction held 9 bases outside the gene matches. The CDR3 DNA sequence: TGTGCCAGCTCACTACGACAGGGAACGGGAGAGACCCAGTACTTC. Its protein product is CASSLRQGTGETQYF.

Of note for this clone: A far larger clone is one nucleotide away, so this likely arose from a read error. The sample holds other DNA sequences that translate to the same CDR3. The chain has TRBV4-3 and TRBJ2-7; 8 positions agree with TRBD2. The CDR3 runs to 15 residues. Germline V CDR1 and CDR2: LGHNA, YSLEER. DNA for the CDR3: TGCGCTAGCAGCCCCGGACTAGCAGATACCTACGAGCAGTACTTC. Translating it yields CASSPGLADTYEQYF.

The chain joins TRBV2 to TRBJ2-7; 7 bases line up with TRBD1. Germline CDR1 is SNHLY and CDR2 is FYNNEI. This CDR3 comprises 12 residues. V gave up 10 bases and J gave up 0 bases; unmatched junction bases: 3. The CDR3 spells CATRDSSYEQYF. The CDR3, as DNA: TGTGCCACCCGGGACAGCTCCTACGAGCAGTACTTC.